These 18 T cell receptor beta chains were all obtained from the same sample, sequenced in a study of shared clonotypes between healthy human individuals. The data were produced by immunoSEQ multiplex PCR, yet TCRdb's version contains in-frame clones alone and is incomplete. The table shows about 710,000 clones, with about two thirds occurring only once. The specimen sequenced was memory CD4+ T cells sorted from blood. As to subset: CD45RA-negative fraction. The receptor source for this set is a woman aged 25 to 39 in good health.

V gene TRBV6-1 combines with J gene TRBJ2-2; 7 nucleotides match TRBD2. V dropped 7 bases and J dropped 4; count of bases not matched to a gene: 9. In germline, CDR1 is MNHNS, CDR2 SASEGT. The CDR3 is made up of 15 amino acids. The CDR3 sequence is CASKTFREATGELFF. DNA of the CDR3: TGTGCCAGCAAGACGTTCCGGGAGGCCACCGGGGAGCTGTTTTTT.

A single count supports this clone. The chain uses TRBV5-1 and TRBJ2-7; TRBD1 aligns across 9 bases. V dropped 0 bases and J dropped 6; count of bases not matched to a gene: 7. In germline, CDR1 is SGHRS, CDR2 YFSETQ. The CDR3 is 15 residues long. The CDR3 DNA is TGCGCCAGCAGCTTGGATGGGACAGGGCCTTTCGAGCAGTACTTC. This translates into CASSLDGTGPFEQYF.

This chain uses TRBV2 with TRBJ1-2; 9 positions match TRBD1. Per germline, CDR1 SNHLY and CDR2 FYNNEI. CDR3 length: 14 residues. Trimming took 4 bases from V and 7 from J; bases not matched to a gene: 7. DNA of the CDR3: TGTGCCAGCAGTGGCCGGGACAGGGCGTTTGGCTACACCTTC. It encodes CASSGRDRAFGYTF.

This clone was observed once. This chain links TRBV7-9 with TRBJ2-7; perhaps D is TRBD1 or TRBD2 (6 bases each). With 3 bases removed from V and 5 bases from J, the gap between germline ends came to 11 bases. The CDR3 runs 13 residues. Germline CDR1 SEHNR, CDR2 FQNEAQ (reference sequence). CDR3 in amino acids: CASSFSGAHEQYF. CDR3 DNA sequence: TGTGCCAGCAGCTTCTCGGGGGCCCACGAGCAGTACTTC.

This clone was found many times. The chain combines TRBV18 with TRBJ2-2; D unresolved. CDR3 length: 15 residues. Trimming removed 5 bases from V and 7 bases from J, with 17 bases in between. Germline lookup yields CDR1 KGHSH and CDR2 LQKENI. CDR3 loop: CASSEYLGSDGELFF. The CDR3 DNA follows: TGTGCCAGCTCAGAGTATTTGGGTTCCGACGGGGAGCTGTTTTTT.

The rearrangement links TRBV15 to TRBJ2-7, with TRBD1 identical over 9 bases. This CDR3 has 16 residues. After removal of 2 bases from V and 7 bases from J, the junction contained 12 bases not matched to a gene. The germline V gene has CDR1 LNHNV and CDR2 YYDKDF (reference sequence). CDR3 loop: CATSRSMDRGDREQYF. In nucleotides, the CDR3 is TGTGCCACCAGCAGAAGTATGGACAGGGGAGACCGGGAGCAGTACTTC.

V gene TRBV7-2 combines with J gene TRBJ1-2, with 8 bases lining up with TRBD1. Looked up from germline, CDR1 is SGHTA and CDR2 is FQGNSA. Trimming took 2 bases from V and 5 from J; bases not matched to a gene: 7. CDR3 size: 15 residues. The CDR3 DNA is TGTGCCAGCAGCTTATCGACAGGGGAGGTTTATGGCTACACCTTC. Translation gives CASSLSTGEVYGYTF.

This chain connects TRBV10-3 to TRBJ2-1; D is possibly TRBD2 (6 bases). CDR1 is ENHRY and CDR2 is SYGVKD in the germline V gene. Trimming took 7 bases from V and 9 from J, leaving 22 bases between them. There are 15 residues in the CDR3. For the CDR3, the DNA is TGTGCCATCAAGGGAGGAGAAAAGGGGCGACCTGAGCAGTTCTTC. Translation: CAIKGGEKGRPEQFF.

This clone was found a few times. The chain couples TRBV18 to TRBJ1-4; D is unresolved. The CDR3 is 13 residues long. CDR1 and CDR2 from the germline V gene are KGHSH and LQKENI. V lost 4 bases to trimming and J lost 8 bases, with 11 bases between them. The CDR3 nucleotides are TGTGCCAGCTCACAAGTGGACGGCGAAAAACTGTTTTTT. The encoded protein is CASSQVDGEKLFF. The complete variable domain, with remaining parts taken from reference TRBV18 and TRBJ1-4, reads NAGVMQNPRHLVRRRGQEARLRCSPMKGHSHVYWYRQLPEEGLKFMVYLQKENIIDESGMPKERFSAEFPKEGPSILRIQQVVRGDSAAYFCASSQVDGEKLFFGSGTQLSVL.

The rearrangement uses TRBV4-1 and TRBJ1-3; TRBD1 matches at 11 bases. The CDR3 covers 16 residues. J was trimmed by 3 bases and V by 4 bases; bases with no gene match: 5. Germline loops: CDR1 MGHRA, CDR2 YSYEKL. CDR3 coding DNA: TGCGCCAGCAGCCCTGAGGACAGGGGGCTTGGAAACACCATATATTTT. The encoded protein is CASSPEDRGLGNTIYF.

The chain combines TRBV7-9 with TRBJ2-3; 10 bases fit TRBD2. Germline CDR1 SEHNR, CDR2 FQNEAQ (reference sequence). This CDR3 is 16 amino acids long. J lost 3 bases, V lost 2 bases, and 5 bases had no gene match. The CDR3 protein is CASSLSGRGYTDTQYF. The CDR3 DNA reads as TGTGCCAGCAGCTTAAGCGGGAGGGGTTATACAGATACGCAGTATTTT.

Only one count was recorded for this clone. The chain employs TRBV5-8 and TRBJ2-7; D is uncertain. CDR3 length equals 13 residues. CDR1 is SGHTS and CDR2 is YDEGEE in the germline V gene. The V end lost 3 bases, the J end lost 1 base, and 8 bases lay between the germline ends. The DNA for the CDR3 is TGTGCCAGCAGCTATCACGGGTCCTACGAGCAGTACTTC. As protein: CASSYHGSYEQYF.

The V call is TRBV5-1, the J call TRBJ2-3; the D is unclear. Germline lookup yields CDR1 SGHRS and CDR2 YFSETQ. Trimming took 3 bases from V and 5 from J, leaving 10 bases between them. The CDR3 spans 13 residues. The CDR3 nucleotides are TGCGCCAGCAGCTCCTCCGAACTAGATACGCAGTATTTT. Its translation: CASSSSELDTQYF.

The chain links TRBV7-2 to TRBJ1-4, with TRBD1 matching over 9 bases. V lost 4 bases, J lost 11 bases, and 8 bases stayed unmatched. The CDR3 is 14 residues long. Germline CDR1 and CDR2: SGHTA and FQGNSA. CDR3 residues: CASSSTGGTSKLFF. The CDR3 nucleotides read TGTGCCAGCAGCTCCACAGGGGGCACTTCTAAACTGTTTTTT.

V is TRBV25-1 and J is TRBJ2-6; D gene ambiguous. Germline V gives CDR1 MGHDK, CDR2 SYGVNS. The V end was cut by 6 bases, the J end by 2 bases, with 14 bases between. CDR3 length: 16 residues. The CDR3 protein is CASSGTPVTGANVLTF. Here the CDR3 DNA reads TGTGCCAGCAGCGGAACCCCAGTCACTGGGGCCAACGTCCTGACTTTC.

This chain links TRBV9 with TRBJ2-1; 15 nucleotides align to TRBD2. Germline assignment: CDR1 SGDLS and CDR2 YYNGEE. CDR3 length equals 17 residues. V trimming: 4 bases; J trimming: 5 bases; junction bases outside the gene matches: 7. For the CDR3, the DNA is TGTGCCAGCAGCACGGGACTAGCGGGGGGAAGTAACAATGAGCAGTTCTTC. Its translation is CASSTGLAGGSNNEQFF.

This clone was seen a single time. The J gene is TRBJ1-2, the V gene TRBV6-5; tentative D call: TRBD1 (5 bases). The CDR3 is 14 residues long. V lost 5 bases and J 3 bases, leaving 13 bases between the germline ends. The germline V gene encodes CDR1 MNHEY and CDR2 SVGAGI. CDR3 sequence (DNA): TGTGCCAGCAGTAATCAGGGTATTGACTATGGCTACACCTTC. This translates into CASSNQGIDYGYTF.

The rearrangement uses TRBV5-1 and TRBJ2-1, with 8 bases aligning to TRBD1. The CDR3 sequence is 15 residues long. Trimming at V came to 4 bases and at J to 2 bases, leaving 5 bases not matched to a gene. Germline assignment: CDR1 SGHRS and CDR2 YFSETQ. The CDR3 sequence: CASSPGTGTYNEQFF. For the CDR3, the DNA is TGCGCCAGCAGCCCCGGGACAGGCACCTACAATGAGCAGTTCTTC.